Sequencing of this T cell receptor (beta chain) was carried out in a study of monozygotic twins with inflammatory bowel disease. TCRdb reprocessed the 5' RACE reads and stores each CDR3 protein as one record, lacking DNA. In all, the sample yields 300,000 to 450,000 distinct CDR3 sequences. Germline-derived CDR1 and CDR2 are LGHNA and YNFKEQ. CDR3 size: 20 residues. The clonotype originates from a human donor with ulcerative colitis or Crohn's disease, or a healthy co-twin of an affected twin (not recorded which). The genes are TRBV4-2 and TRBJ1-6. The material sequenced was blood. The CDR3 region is CASSQGLAVDLSSYNSPLHF.